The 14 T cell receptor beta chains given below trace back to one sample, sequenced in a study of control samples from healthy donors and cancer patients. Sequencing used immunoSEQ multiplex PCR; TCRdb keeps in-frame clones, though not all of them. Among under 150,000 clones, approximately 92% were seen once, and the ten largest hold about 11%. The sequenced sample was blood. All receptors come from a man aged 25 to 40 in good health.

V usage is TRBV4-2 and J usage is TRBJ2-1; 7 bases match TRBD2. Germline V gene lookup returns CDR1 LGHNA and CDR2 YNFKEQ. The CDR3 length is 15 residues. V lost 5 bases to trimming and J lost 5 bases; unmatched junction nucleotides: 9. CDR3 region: CASSSGTILNNEQFF. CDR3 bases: TGTGCCAGCAGCTCCGGGACTATACTAAACAATGAGCAGTTCTTC.

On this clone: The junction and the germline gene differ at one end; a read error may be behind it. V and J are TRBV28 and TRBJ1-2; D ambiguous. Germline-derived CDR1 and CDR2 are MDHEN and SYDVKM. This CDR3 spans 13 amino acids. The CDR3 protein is CASNSMAEFGHTF. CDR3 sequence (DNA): TGTGCCAGCAACTCGATGGCAGAGTTTGGCCACACCTTC.

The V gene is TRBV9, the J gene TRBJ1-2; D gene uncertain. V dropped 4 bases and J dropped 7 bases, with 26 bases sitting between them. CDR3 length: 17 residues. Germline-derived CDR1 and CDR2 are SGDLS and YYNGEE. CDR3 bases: TGTGCCAGCAGCCCCGAGGGTTTCGGAAGATATGCGGGTGGCTACACCTTC. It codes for CASSPEGFGRYAGGYTF.

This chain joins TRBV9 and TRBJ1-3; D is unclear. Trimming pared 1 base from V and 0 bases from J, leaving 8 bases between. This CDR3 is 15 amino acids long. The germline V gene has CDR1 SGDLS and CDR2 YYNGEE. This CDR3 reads CASSVSGISGNTIYF. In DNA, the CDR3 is TGTGCCAGCAGCGTATCGGGGATCTCTGGAAACACCATATATTTT.

CDR3 bases: TGTGCCAGCAGCTTTATTGGGGAAGAGACCCAGTACTTC. It specifies CASSFIGEETQYF. The chain joins TRBV11-1 to TRBJ2-5; no reliable D call. Germline CDR1 reads SGHAT; CDR2 reads FQDESV (reference sequence). The CDR3 has 13 amino acids. Trimming left V 3 bases short and J 3 bases short, with 8 bases between.

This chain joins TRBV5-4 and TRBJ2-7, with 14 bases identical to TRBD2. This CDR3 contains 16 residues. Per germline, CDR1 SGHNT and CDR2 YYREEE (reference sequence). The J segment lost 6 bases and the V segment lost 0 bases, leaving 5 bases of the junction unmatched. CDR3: CASSLGGTSGSFEQYF. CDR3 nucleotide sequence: TGTGCCAGCAGCTTGGGCGGGACTAGCGGGAGTTTCGAGCAGTACTTC.

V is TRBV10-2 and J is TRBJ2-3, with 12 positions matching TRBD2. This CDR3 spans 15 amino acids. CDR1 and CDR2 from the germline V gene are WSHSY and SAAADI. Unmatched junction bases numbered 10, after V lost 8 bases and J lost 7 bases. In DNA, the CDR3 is TGCGCCAGCCGAGAGACTAGCGGGAGCCCGAATACGCAGTATTTT. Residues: CASRETSGSPNTQYF.

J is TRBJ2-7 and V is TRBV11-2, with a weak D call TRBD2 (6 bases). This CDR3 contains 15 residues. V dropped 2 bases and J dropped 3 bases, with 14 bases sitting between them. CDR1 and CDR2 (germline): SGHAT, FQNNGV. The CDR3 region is CASSLLTGRDYEQYF. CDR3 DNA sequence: TGTGCCAGCAGCTTATTGACCGGGAGAGACTACGAGCAGTACTTC.

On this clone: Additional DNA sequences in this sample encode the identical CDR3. The CDR3 sequence: CASSPTEETQYF. The CDR3 region has the DNA TGTGCCAGCTCACCGACAGAAGAGACCCAGTACTTC. The chain links TRBV18 to TRBJ2-5; D perhaps matches TRBD1 (5 bases). CDR1 is KGHSH and CDR2 is LQKENI in the germline V gene. This CDR3 spans 12 amino acids. V lost 3 bases, J lost 3 bases, and 5 bases lay in between.

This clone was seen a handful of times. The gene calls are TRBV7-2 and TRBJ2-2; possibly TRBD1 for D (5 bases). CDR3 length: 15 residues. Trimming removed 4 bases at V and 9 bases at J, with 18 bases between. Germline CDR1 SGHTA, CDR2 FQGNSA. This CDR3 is CASSSRLGPRRELFF. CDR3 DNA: TGTGCCAGCAGCTCCCGGTTGGGGCCTAGGCGGGAGCTGTTTTTT.

The DNA of the CDR3 is TGTGCCAGAAGCTTGGAGGGGGCGGGTTTTTGTGGCCCCCTGAACACTGAAGCTTTCTTT. Protein sequence: CARSLEGAGFCGPLNTEAFF. The chain carries TRBV5-3 and TRBJ1-1, with 7 positions matching TRBD1. TRBV5-3 is annotated as an ORF whose role is uncertain. This CDR3 is 20 amino acids long. The V segment lost 0 bases and the J segment 0 bases; nucleotides outside the gene matches: 17.

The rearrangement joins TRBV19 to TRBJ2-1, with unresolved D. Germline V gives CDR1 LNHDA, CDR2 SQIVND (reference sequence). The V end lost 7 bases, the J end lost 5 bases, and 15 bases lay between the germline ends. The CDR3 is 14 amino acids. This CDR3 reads CASTDTPTNNEQFF. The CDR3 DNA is TGTGCCAGTACGGATACGCCAACAAACAATGAGCAGTTCTTC.

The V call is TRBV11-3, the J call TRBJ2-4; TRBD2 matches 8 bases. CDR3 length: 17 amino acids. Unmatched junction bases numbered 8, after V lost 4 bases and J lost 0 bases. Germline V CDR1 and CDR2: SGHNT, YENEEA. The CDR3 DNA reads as TGTGCCAGCAGCTCCTATAATAGCGGGATAGCCAAAAACATTCAGTACTTC. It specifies CASSSYNSGIAKNIQYF.

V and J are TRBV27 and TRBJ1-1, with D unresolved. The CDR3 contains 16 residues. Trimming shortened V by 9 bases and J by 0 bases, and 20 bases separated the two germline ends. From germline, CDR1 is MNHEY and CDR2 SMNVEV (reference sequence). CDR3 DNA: TGTGCCAGACCGGAGGCAGGAAGCCGCATGAACACTGAAGCTTTCTTT. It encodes CARPEAGSRMNTEAFF.